This T cell receptor beta chain emerged from a study of T-cell memory formation after mild COVID-19. One entry per CDR3 protein results from TCRdb running MiXCR on the 5' RACE reads. The data show under 650,000 distinct CDR3 sequences, around 17% seen once. This clonotype was counted only a few times. Germline V gene lookup returns CDR1 ENHRY and CDR2 SYGVKD. V dropped 6 bases and J dropped 5; count of bases not matched to a gene: 9. CDR3 length: 14 residues. The source material was PBMCs or a T cell subset sorted from them (not recorded which). This rearrangement joins TRBV10-3 to TRBJ2-5, with 7 bases fitting TRBD2. This TCR was sampled from an adult woman who had mild COVID-19 (a few samples of this study predate the infection). Cell type and time point are not known. CDR3 amino acids: CAISDNGEGETQYF. Written as DNA, the CDR3 is TGTGCCATCAGCGACAATGGGGAGGGGGAGACCCAGTACTTC.